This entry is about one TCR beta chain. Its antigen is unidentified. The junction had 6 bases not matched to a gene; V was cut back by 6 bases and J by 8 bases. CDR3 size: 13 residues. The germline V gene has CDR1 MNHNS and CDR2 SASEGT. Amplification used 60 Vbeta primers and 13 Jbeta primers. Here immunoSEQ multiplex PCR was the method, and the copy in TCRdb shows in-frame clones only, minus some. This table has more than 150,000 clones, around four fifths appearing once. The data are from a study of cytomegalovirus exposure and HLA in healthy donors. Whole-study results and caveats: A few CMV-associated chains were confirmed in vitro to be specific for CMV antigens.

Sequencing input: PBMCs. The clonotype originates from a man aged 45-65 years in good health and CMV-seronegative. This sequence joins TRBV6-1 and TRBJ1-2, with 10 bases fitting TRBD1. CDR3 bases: TGTGCCAGCAGCCTCGACAGGGGGCGAGGCTACACCTTC. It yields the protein CASSLDRGRGYTF.